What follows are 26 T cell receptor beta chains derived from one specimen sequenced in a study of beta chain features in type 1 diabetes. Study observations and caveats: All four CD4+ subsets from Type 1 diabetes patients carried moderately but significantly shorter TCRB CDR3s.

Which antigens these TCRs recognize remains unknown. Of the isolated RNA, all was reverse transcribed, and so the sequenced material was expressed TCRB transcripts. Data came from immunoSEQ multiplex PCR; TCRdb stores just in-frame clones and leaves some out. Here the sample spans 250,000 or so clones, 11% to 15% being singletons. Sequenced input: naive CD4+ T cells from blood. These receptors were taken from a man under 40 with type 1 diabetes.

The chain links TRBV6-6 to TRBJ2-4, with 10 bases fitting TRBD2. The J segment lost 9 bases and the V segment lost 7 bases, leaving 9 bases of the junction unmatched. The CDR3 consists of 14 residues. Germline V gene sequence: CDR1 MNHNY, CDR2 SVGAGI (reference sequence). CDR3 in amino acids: CASKRLAGDGIQYF. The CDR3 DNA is TGTGCCAGCAAGCGTCTAGCGGGAGACGGCATTCAGTACTTC.

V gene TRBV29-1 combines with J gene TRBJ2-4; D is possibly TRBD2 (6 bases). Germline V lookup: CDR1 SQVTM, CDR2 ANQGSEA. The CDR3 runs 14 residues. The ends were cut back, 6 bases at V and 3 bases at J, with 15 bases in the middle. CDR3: CSVLSGGLKNIQYF. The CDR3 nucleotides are TGCAGCGTATTATCCGGGGGACTCAAAAACATTCAGTACTTC.

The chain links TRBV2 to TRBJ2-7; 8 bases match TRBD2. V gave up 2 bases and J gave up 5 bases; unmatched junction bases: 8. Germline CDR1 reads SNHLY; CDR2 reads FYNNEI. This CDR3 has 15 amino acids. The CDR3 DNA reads TGTGCCAGCAGTGAACGGGGGGGAGGGTACCACGAGCAGTACTTC. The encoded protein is CASSERGGGYHEQYF.

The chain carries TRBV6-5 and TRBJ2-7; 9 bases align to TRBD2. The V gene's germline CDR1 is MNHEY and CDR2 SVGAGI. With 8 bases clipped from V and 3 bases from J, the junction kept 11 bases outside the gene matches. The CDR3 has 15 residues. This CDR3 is CASRPVAGAIYEQYF. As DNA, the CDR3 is TGTGCCAGCCGTCCTGTAGCGGGAGCAATCTACGAGCAGTACTTC.

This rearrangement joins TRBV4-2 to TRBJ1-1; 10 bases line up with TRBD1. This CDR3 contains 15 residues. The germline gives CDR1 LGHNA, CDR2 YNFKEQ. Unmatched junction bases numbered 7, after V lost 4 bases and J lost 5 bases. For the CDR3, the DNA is TGTGCCAGCAGCCGTGCCGGGACAGGGGATACTGAAGCTTTCTTT. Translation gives CASSRAGTGDTEAFF.

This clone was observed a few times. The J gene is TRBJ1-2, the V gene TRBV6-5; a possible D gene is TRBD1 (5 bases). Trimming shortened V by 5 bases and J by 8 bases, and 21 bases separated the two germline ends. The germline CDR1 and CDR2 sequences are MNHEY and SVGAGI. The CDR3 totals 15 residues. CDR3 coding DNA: TGTGCCAGCAGTCCCACGGCGGGGCCTAGGACCGGCTACACCTTC. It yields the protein CASSPTAGPRTGYTF.

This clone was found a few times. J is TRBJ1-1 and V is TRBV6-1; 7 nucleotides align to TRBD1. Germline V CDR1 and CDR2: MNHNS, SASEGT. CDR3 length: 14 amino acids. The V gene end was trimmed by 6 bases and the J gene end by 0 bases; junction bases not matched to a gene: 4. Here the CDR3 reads CASRAGGMNTEAFF. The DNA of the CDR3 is TGTGCCAGCAGGGCAGGGGGGATGAACACTGAAGCTTTCTTT.

CDR3 in DNA: TGTGCCAGCAGCGAAGGCGACAGCACCATCTACGAGCAGTACTTC. It is translated as CASSEGDSTIYEQYF. The chain combines TRBV11-2 with TRBJ2-7; the D gene is possibly TRBD1 (5 bases). Trimming took 5 bases from V and 3 from J, leaving 17 bases between them. The CDR3 sequence is 15 residues long. CDR1 SGHAT and CDR2 FQNNGV come from the germline V gene.

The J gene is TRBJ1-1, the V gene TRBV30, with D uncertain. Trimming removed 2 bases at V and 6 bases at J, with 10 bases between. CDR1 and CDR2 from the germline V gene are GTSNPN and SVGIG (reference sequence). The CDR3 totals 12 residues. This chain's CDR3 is CAWSRDTAEAFF. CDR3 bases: TGTGCCTGGAGTAGAGACACCGCTGAAGCTTTCTTT.

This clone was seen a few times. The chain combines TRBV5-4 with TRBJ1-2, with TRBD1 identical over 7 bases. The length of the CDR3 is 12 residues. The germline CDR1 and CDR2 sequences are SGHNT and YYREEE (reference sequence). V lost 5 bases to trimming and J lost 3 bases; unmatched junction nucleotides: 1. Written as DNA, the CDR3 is TGTGCCAGCAGAGGGGGCGACTATGGCTACACCTTC. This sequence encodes CASRGGDYGYTF.

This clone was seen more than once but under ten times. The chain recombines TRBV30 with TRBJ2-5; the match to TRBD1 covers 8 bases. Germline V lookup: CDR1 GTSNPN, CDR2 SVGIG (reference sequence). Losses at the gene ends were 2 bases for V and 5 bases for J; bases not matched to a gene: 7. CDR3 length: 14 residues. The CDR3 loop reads CAWSKQGVRETQYF. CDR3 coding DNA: TGTGCCTGGAGTAAACAGGGGGTTAGGGAGACCCAGTACTTC.

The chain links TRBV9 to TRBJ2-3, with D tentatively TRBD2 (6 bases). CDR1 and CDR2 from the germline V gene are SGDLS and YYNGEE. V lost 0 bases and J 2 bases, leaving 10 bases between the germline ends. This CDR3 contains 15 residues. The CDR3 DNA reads TGTGCCAGCAGCGTAGATGGGCGGGACACAGATACGCAGTATTTT. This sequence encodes CASSVDGRDTDTQYF.

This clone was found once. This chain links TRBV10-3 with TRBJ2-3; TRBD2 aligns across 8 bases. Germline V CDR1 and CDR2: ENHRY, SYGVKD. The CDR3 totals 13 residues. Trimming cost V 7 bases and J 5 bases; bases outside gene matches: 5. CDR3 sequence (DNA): TGTGCCATCACCCCCCGGGAGGGAGATACGCAGTATTTT. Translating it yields CAITPREGDTQYF.

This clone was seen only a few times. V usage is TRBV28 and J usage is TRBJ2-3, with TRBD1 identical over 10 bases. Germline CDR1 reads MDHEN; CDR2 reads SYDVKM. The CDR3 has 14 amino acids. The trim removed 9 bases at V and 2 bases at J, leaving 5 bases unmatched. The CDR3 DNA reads TGTGCCAGTCCGGACAGGGGGAACACAGATACGCAGTATTTT. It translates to CASPDRGNTDTQYF.

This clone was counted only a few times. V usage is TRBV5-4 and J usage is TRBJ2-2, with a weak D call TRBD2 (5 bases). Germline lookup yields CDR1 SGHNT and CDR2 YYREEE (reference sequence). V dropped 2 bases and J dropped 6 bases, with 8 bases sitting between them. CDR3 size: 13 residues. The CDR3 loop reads CASSFDGAGELFF. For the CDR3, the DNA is TGTGCCAGCAGCTTTGACGGGGCCGGGGAGCTGTTTTTT.

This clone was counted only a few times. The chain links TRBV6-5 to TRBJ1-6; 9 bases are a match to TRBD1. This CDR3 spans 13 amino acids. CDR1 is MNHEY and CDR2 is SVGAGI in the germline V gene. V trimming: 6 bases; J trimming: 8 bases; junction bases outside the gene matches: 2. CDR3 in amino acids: CASRRDRDSPLHF. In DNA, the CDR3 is TGTGCCAGCAGAAGGGACAGGGATTCACCCCTCCACTTT.

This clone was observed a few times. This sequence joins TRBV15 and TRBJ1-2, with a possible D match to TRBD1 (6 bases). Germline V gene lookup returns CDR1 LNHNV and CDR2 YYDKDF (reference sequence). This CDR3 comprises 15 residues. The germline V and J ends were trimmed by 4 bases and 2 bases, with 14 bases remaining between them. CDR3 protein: CATSMQGTFNYGYTF. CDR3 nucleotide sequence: TGTGCCACCAGCATGCAGGGGACCTTCAACTATGGCTACACCTTC.

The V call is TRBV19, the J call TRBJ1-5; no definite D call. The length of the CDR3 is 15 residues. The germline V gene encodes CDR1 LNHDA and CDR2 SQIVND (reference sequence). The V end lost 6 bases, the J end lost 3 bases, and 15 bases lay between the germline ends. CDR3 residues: CASSPVANYNQPQHF. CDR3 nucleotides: TGTGCCAGTAGCCCCGTGGCAAATTACAATCAGCCCCAGCATTTT.

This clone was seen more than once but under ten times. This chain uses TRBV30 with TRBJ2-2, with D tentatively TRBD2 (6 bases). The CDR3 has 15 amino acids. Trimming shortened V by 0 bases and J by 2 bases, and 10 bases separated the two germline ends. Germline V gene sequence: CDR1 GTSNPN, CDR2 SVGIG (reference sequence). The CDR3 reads CAWSVRAGNTGELFF. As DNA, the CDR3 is TGTGCCTGGAGTGTCAGGGCGGGAAACACCGGGGAGCTGTTTTTT.

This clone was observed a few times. The CDR3 is CASSSPPGLAADEQYF. The DNA of the CDR3 is TGTGCCAGCAGCTCACCACCGGGACTAGCGGCCGACGAGCAGTACTTC. This chain joins TRBV7-2 and TRBJ2-7; 11 bases are a match to TRBD2. V was clipped by 4 bases and J by 5 bases; unmatched bases: 10. The CDR3 has 16 residues. Germline lookup yields CDR1 SGHTA and CDR2 FQGNSA.

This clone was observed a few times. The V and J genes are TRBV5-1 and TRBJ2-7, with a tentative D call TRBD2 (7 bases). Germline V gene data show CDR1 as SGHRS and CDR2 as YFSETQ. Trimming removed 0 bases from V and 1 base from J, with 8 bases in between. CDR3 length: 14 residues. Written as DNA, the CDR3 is TGCGCCAGCAGCTTGGAGGGGGGGTCCTACGAGCAGTACTTC. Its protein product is CASSLEGGSYEQYF.

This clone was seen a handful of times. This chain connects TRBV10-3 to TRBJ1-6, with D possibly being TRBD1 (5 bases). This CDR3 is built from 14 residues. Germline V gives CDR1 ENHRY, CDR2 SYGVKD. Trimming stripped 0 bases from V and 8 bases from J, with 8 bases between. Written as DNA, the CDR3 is TGTGCCATCAGTGAGTCGAAGGGGTATTCACCCCTCCACTTT. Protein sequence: CAISESKGYSPLHF.

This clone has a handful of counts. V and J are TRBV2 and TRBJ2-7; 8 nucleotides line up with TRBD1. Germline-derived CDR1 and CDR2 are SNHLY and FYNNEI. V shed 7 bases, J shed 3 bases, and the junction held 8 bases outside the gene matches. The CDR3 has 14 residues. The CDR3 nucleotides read TGTGCCAGCACCACCGGACAGGGCGGCTACGAGCAGTACTTC. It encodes CASTTGQGGYEQYF.

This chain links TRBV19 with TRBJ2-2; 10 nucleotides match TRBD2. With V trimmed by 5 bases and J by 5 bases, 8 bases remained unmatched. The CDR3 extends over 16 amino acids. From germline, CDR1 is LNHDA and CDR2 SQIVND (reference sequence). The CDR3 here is CASSPLAGVGTGELFF. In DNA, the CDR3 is TGTGCCAGTAGTCCCCTAGCGGGAGTAGGGACCGGGGAGCTGTTTTTT.

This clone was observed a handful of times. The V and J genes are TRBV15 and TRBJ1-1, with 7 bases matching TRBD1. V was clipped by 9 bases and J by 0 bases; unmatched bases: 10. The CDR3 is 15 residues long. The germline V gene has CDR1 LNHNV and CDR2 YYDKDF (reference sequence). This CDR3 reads CATWDSPSMNTEAFF. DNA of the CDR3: TGTGCCACTTGGGACAGCCCGTCTATGAACACTGAAGCTTTCTTT.

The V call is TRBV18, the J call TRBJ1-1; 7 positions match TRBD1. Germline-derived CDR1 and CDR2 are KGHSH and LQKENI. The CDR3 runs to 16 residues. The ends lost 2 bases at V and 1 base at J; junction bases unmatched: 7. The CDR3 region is CASSPNQQGRNTEAFF. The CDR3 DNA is TGTGCCAGCTCACCAAACCAACAGGGGAGGAACACTGAAGCTTTCTTT.